These T cell receptor beta chains were read from a single sample in a study of cytomegalovirus exposure and HLA in healthy donors. Here immunoSEQ multiplex PCR was the method, and the copy in TCRdb shows in-frame clones only, minus some. The data contain 150,000 to 180,000 clones, about 80% of them singletons. Sequencing was carried out using PBMCs. Receptor source: a woman in her thirties or forties in good health and CMV-seronegative. Both conserved end residues are part of each CDR3. The order of the fields is V gene, J gene, CDR3 protein.

V gene: TRBV19
J gene: TRBJ1-1
CDR3 protein: CATTGTDSLRNTEAFF

V gene: TRBV11-3
J gene: TRBJ1-1
CDR3 protein: CASSSTTAEAFF

V gene: TRBV5-1
J gene: TRBJ1-2
CDR3 protein: CASSPTGDDGYTF

V gene: TRBV11-2
J gene: TRBJ2-7
CDR3 protein: CASSVRGGRQGAWYEQYF

V gene: TRBV5-1
J gene: TRBJ2-3
CDR3 protein: CASSLGAGRDTQYF

V gene: TRBV19
J gene: TRBJ1-1
CDR3 protein: CASSIPGNVNTEAFF

V gene: TRBV5-1
J gene: TRBJ1-1
CDR3 protein: CASSSGGKDTEAFF

V gene: TRBV9
J gene: TRBJ1-6
CDR3 protein: CASSVGQANSPLHF

V gene: TRBV7-9
J gene: TRBJ1-1
CDR3 protein: CASSFIRATEAFF

V gene: TRBV7-6
J gene: TRBJ1-2
CDR3 protein: CASSFVPGDGYTF

V gene: TRBV6-6
J gene: TRBJ1-1
CDR3 protein: CASSYSTGTISEAFF

V gene: TRBV5-4
J gene: TRBJ2-7
CDR3 protein: CASSLAGLGEQYF

V gene: TRBV5-1
J gene: TRBJ2-1
CDR3 protein: CASSLGPGTSGYNEQFF

V gene: TRBV5-1
J gene: TRBJ1-4
CDR3 protein: CASSSATGGEKLFF

V gene: TRBV6-1
J gene: TRBJ1-5
CDR3 protein: CASVRGRGFDQPQHF

V gene: TRBV10-3
J gene: TRBJ1-2
CDR3 protein: CAISEPQRGNYGYTF

V gene: TRBV6-5
J gene: TRBJ2-7
CDR3 protein: CASSSHSTSGDEQYF

V gene: TRBV19
J gene: TRBJ1-6
CDR3 protein: CASSMRNSPLHF

V gene: TRBV10-3
J gene: TRBJ2-6
CDR3 protein: CAITPGTGSPSSGANVLTF

V gene: TRBV13
J gene: TRBJ1-5
CDR3 protein: CASSPGLGGEPQHF

V gene: TRBV19
J gene: TRBJ2-5
CDR3 protein: CASSTQTGGGQETQYF

V gene: TRBV5-1
J gene: TRBJ2-7
CDR3 protein: CASSFGQFLYEQYF

V gene: TRBV7-7
J gene: TRBJ2-1
CDR3 protein: CASSSGLWDNEQFF

V gene: TRBV19
J gene: TRBJ1-1
CDR3 protein: CASSTRDRLRAFF

V gene: TRBV15
J gene: TRBJ1-3
CDR3 protein: CATSRGGENSGNTIYF

V gene: TRBV19
J gene: TRBJ2-6
CDR3 protein: CASSIDSSGANVLTF

V gene: TRBV5-8
J gene: TRBJ1-1
CDR3 protein: CASSLVAATEAFF

V gene: TRBV2
J gene: TRBJ2-7
CDR3 protein: CASIGDRGVREQYF

V gene: TRBV10-3
J gene: TRBJ2-2
CDR3 protein: CAISLSGVKNTGELFF

V gene: TRBV5-1
J gene: TRBJ1-2
CDR3 protein: CASSTGQLYGYTF

V gene: TRBV5-4
J gene: TRBJ2-7
CDR3 protein: CASSPRGEAYEQYF

V gene: TRBV5-4
J gene: TRBJ2-3
CDR3 protein: CASSLSGQGWDTQYF

V gene: TRBV5-1
J gene: TRBJ2-3
CDR3 protein: CASSLGHTGLAGATDTQYF

V gene: TRBV6-5
J gene: TRBJ1-5
CDR3 protein: CASSLDRANQPQHF

V gene: TRBV6-6
J gene: TRBJ1-5
CDR3 protein: CASSYAGSQPQHF

V gene: TRBV10-3
J gene: TRBJ2-7
CDR3 protein: CAISVFFWVPPYRGQGSYEQYF

V gene: TRBV6-7
J gene: TRBJ2-7
CDR3 protein: CASSNRGPKDEQYF

V gene: TRBV5-6
J gene: TRBJ2-1
CDR3 protein: CASSLGAGGYNEQFF

V gene: TRBV10-3
J gene: TRBJ1-5
CDR3 protein: CAISDLGVDQPQHF

V gene: TRBV10-3
J gene: TRBJ2-7
CDR3 protein: CAIRQGGGDEQYF

V gene: TRBV6-1
J gene: TRBJ2-7
CDR3 protein: CASSASSYEQYF

V gene: TRBV7-6
J gene: TRBJ2-7
CDR3 protein: CASSVLAGGPGYEQYF

V gene: TRBV7-2
J gene: TRBJ1-2
CDR3 protein: CASSSGTGPSYGYTF

V gene: TRBV5-1
J gene: TRBJ2-3
CDR3 protein: CASSPAPGGITDTQYF

V gene: TRBV5-6
J gene: TRBJ2-5
CDR3 protein: CASSLPGAWTGYETQYF

V gene: TRBV19
J gene: TRBJ2-2
CDR3 protein: CASSRQGANTGELFF

V gene: TRBV2
J gene: TRBJ2-5
CDR3 protein: CASKLAGLGETQYF

V gene: TRBV11-2
J gene: TRBJ2-3
CDR3 protein: CASSLARSDTQYF

V gene: TRBV29-1
J gene: TRBJ1-1
CDR3 protein: CSGKTLNTEAFF

V gene: TRBV7-8
J gene: TRBJ1-5
CDR3 protein: CASTSPGSNQPQHF

V gene: TRBV4-2
J gene: TRBJ2-2
CDR3 protein: CASSLGTSGTGELFF

V gene: TRBV10-2
J gene: TRBJ2-2
CDR3 protein: CASSGRQFGELFF

V gene: TRBV5-4
J gene: TRBJ1-5
CDR3 protein: CASSFGGGLPNNQPQHF